One sample yielded the 10 T cell receptor beta chains listed below, sequenced in a study of T cell repertoires in cytomegalovirus infection. Their antigens remain unidentified. TCRdb re-derived calls from the reads in MiXCR, one entry per CDR3 protein. The sample consists of approximately 270,000 distinct CDR3 sequences, about 20% of them appearing once. The sequenced sample was cultured PBMCs, obtained from culture after CMV antigen stimulation. These receptor sequences come from a human donor in good health (CMV status not recorded). Some clones in this sample may be carry-over from other donors' samples.

The chain carries TRBV2 and TRBJ2-7; D is unclear. Deletions cut 2 bases from V and 5 bases from J, with 4 bases between. CDR1 is SNHLY, CDR2 FYNNEI, per germline. This CDR3 has 11 residues. Written as DNA, the CDR3 is TGTGCCAGCAGTGAACACCACGAGCAGTACGTC. Its translation: CASSEHHEQYV.

The rearrangement links TRBV27 to TRBJ1-5; 10 positions agree with TRBD1. The germline gives CDR1 MNHEY, CDR2 SMNVEV (reference sequence). This CDR3 has 16 residues. With 5 bases clipped from V and 4 bases from J, the junction kept 8 bases outside the gene matches. CDR3 nucleotide sequence: TGTGCCAGCAGTCCGACAGGGGGCCATAGTAATCAGCCCCAGCATTTT. It encodes CASSPTGGHSNQPQHF.

The chain uses TRBV28 and TRBJ2-5, with 8 bases fitting TRBD1. This CDR3 comprises 15 residues. The V gene end was trimmed by 5 bases and the J gene end by 2 bases; junction bases not matched to a gene: 7. In germline, CDR1 is MDHEN, CDR2 SYDVKM. CDR3 loop: CASSPDRGFQETQYF. The CDR3 region has the DNA TGTGCCAGCAGTCCCGACAGGGGTTTTCAAGAGACCCAGTACTTC. Drawing the rest from reference TRBV28 and TRBJ2-5, the complete variable domain is DVKVTQSSRYLVKRTGEKVFLECVQDMDHENMFWYRQDPGLGLRLIYFSYDVKMKEKGDIPEGYSVSREKKERFSLILESASTNQTSMYLCASSPDRGFQETQYFGPGTRLLVL.

This clonotype occurred many times. This chain connects TRBV7-9 to TRBJ1-2; 7 bases match TRBD1. The CDR3 is 15 amino acids. The germline V gene encodes CDR1 SEHNR and CDR2 FQNEAQ (reference sequence). The trim removed 1 base at V and 6 bases at J, leaving 8 bases unmatched. The CDR3 protein is CASSLDSGTADGYTF. The CDR3 DNA sequence: TGTGCCAGCAGCTTAGACTCCGGGACAGCGGATGGCTACACCTTC.

This clonotype was recorded at least ten times. The V call is TRBV7-2, the J call TRBJ1-1; D might be TRBD1 (5 bases). Per the germline V gene, CDR1 is SGHTA and CDR2 is FQGNSA. Trimming left V 2 bases short and J 5 bases short, with 18 bases between. This CDR3 has 16 amino acids. CDR3 amino acids: CASSLFPRGGDTEAFF. Written as DNA, the CDR3 is TGTGCCAGCAGCTTATTCCCGAGGGGCGGGGATACTGAAGCTTTCTTT. The full variable domain, completed using reference TRBV7-2 and TRBJ1-1, is GAGVSQSPSNKVTEKGKDVELRCDPISGHTALYWYRQSLGQGLEFLIYFQGNSAPDKSGLPSDRFSAERTGGSVSTLTIQRTQQEDSAVYLCASSLFPRGGDTEAFFGQGTRLTVV.

Many counts were recorded for this clonotype. This chain uses TRBV6-1 with TRBJ2-7, with D perhaps TRBD1 (5 bases). Trimming left V 4 bases short and J 0 bases short, with 10 bases between. The CDR3 has 14 amino acids. Per the germline V gene, CDR1 is MNHNS and CDR2 is SASEGT. CDR3 in amino acids: CASSAQGSSYEQYV. In nucleotides, the CDR3 is TGTGCCAGCAGTGCCCAGGGAAGCTCCTACGAGCAGTACGTC.

The gene calls are TRBV11-3 and TRBJ2-7, with 11 bases matching TRBD2. With 4 bases clipped from V and 3 bases from J, the junction kept 2 bases outside the gene matches. This CDR3 has 14 residues. Germline V gene data show CDR1 as SGHNT and CDR2 as YENEEA. CDR3 sequence: CASSSTSGSYEQYV. CDR3 in DNA: TGTGCCAGCAGCTCAACTAGCGGGAGCTACGAGCAGTACGTC.

This clonotype has more than one count but fewer than ten. The V and J genes are TRBV24-1 and TRBJ2-7, with 7 bases identical to TRBD2. The CDR3 has 15 residues. V was clipped by 2 bases and J by 5 bases; unmatched bases: 8. Germline V gene lookup returns CDR1 KGHDR and CDR2 SFDVKD. The DNA of the CDR3 is TGTGCCACCAGTGATTCTGTGGGAGGGCGCGACGAGCAGTACTTC. This translates into CATSDSVGGRDEQYF.

This clonotype came up many times. V gene TRBV4-3 combines with J gene TRBJ1-1; D is ambiguous. The CDR3 runs to 15 residues. V lost 0 bases, J lost 9 bases, and 17 bases lay in between. Germline V gene sequence: CDR1 LGHNA, CDR2 YSLEER. The CDR3 protein is CASSQDGSPELQAFF. The CDR3 DNA reads as TGCGCCAGCAGCCAAGATGGATCACCCGAACTCCAAGCTTTCTTT.

This clonotype was seen only a few times. The chain joins TRBV7-9 to TRBJ2-5, with D uncertain. CDR3 size: 16 residues. Germline loops: CDR1 SEHNR, CDR2 FQNEAQ (reference sequence). V was shortened by 1 base and J by 3 bases, with 15 bases between the two germline ends. CDR3 region: CASSLVHFQPEETQYF. The CDR3 DNA sequence: TGTGCCAGCAGCTTAGTACACTTCCAGCCAGAAGAGACCCAGTACTTC.